Listed here are 2 T cell receptor beta chains from one sample, sequenced in a study of early T cells in non-severe SARS-CoV-2 infection. One entry per CDR3 protein results from TCRdb running MiXCR on the 5' RACE reads. The sample has 60,000 to 75,000 distinct CDR3 sequences, roughly 4.9% seen once. The material sequenced was whole blood, taken at baseline. These receptors were taken from an adult who was a healthcare worker with PCR-confirmed SARS-CoV-2 infection or an uninfected control (not recorded which). The donor label of this sample is uncertain.

This clonotype was detected many times. The chain has TRBV6-1 and TRBJ2-5; D may be TRBD2 (7 bases). Trimming removed 7 bases at V and 4 bases at J, with 22 bases between. The CDR3 covers 16 residues. CDR1 MNHNS and CDR2 SASEGT come from the germline V gene. CDR3: CASTFVGGAKLETQYF. The DNA for the CDR3 is TGTGCCAGCACCTTTGTTGGGGGGGCGAAGTTAGAGACCCAGTACTTC.

At least ten counts were recorded for this clonotype. The chain employs TRBV5-5 and TRBJ2-7, with 7 bases that match TRBD1. V was clipped by 7 bases and J by 7 bases; unmatched bases: 11. Germline V gene lookup returns CDR1 SGHKS and CDR2 YYEKEE (reference sequence). This CDR3 region has 13 residues. CDR3 region: CASRVTGAGEQYF. Here the CDR3 DNA reads TGTGCCAGCCGCGTTACAGGGGCCGGGGAGCAGTACTTC.